This entry features one T cell receptor beta chain sequence. This sample was included in a study of neurological immune-mediated disorders. TCRdb re-called the 5' RACE reads through MiXCR, storing one row per CDR3 protein. The data contain around 33,000 distinct CDR3 sequences, roughly a quarter of them singletons. The CDR3 is 14 amino acids. The V gene's germline CDR1 is LGHDT and CDR2 YNNKEL (reference sequence). Deletions cut 1 base from V and 2 bases from J, with 8 bases between. This sequence was found in a man between 45 and 60 years old with HTLV-1-associated myelopathy (HAM/TSP). The V and J genes are TRBV3-1 and TRBJ1-1; no firm D call. What was sequenced was CD4+ T cells from blood. CDR3 DNA: TGTGCCAGCAGCCAAGCCCCAGCAAACACTGAAGCTTTCTTT. It specifies CASSQAPANTEAFF. The full variable domain, in which reference TRBV3-1 and TRBJ1-1 provide the parts outside the CDR3, is DTAVSQTPKYLVTQMGNDKSIKCEQNLGHDTMYWYKQDSKKFLKIMFSYNNKELIINETVPNRFSPKSPDKAHLNLHINSLELGDSAVYFCASSQAPANTEAFFGQGTRLTVV.